This T cell receptor (beta chain) was sequenced for a study of T cell responses to AZD1222 COVID-19 vaccine. Study-wide findings and caveats: Repertoires were sampled only after the peak T cell response. Across the whole spike, CD4 TCRs peaked at regions 160-218 and 743-854. Close to half of spike-specific TCRs reportedly recognize unmutated variant regions.

Sequencing used immunoSEQ multiplex PCR; TCRdb keeps in-frame clones, though not all of them. The sample lists approximately 140,000 clones; 92% were seen once. Doses given second, at about 4 or about 12 weeks, were pooled. Remarks on this clone: Its antigen is not identified.

The TCR was taken from an adult who received the AZD1222 COVID-19 vaccine. The sequences come from peripheral blood, collected 28 days after the second AZD1222 dose.

The DNA of the CDR3 is TGCACCAGCAGCCAAGATCAAGGGGGCGGGCAGCCCCAGCATTTT. This sequence encodes CTSSQDQGGGQPQHF. The V call is TRBV1, the J call TRBJ1-5; the table's D gene call, TRBD1, was not cross checked with the DNA. TRBV1 is flagged as a pseudogene. The CDR3 is made up of 15 amino acids.